The 19 T cell receptor beta chains given below trace back to one sample, sequenced in a study of vaccination and CD4 T cells after COVID-19. The treatment: approximately 10-day PBMC culture with coronavirus spike peptide pools or control peptides (ViraFEST assay). One should note that the unexposed donor's CD4+ T cells were collected before the COVID-19 pandemic (2011-2018). Cultured CD4+ T cell DNA was sequenced using the Oncomine TCR Beta short-read assay. TCRdb reprocessed the PCR reads via MiXCR and lists one record per CDR3 protein. The data hold some 6,000 distinct CDR3 sequences, with 34% observed a single time. Their antigens are not known. The sample taken for sequencing was CD4+ T cells from blood, cultured in vitro. The receptors were gathered from a human donor in good health.

This clonotype was recorded a few times. CDR3 DNA: TGCAGTGCTAGAGATCCCGAGGCAGGAGGAGGCTACACCTTC. Translated: CSARDPEAGGGYTF. This chain connects TRBV20-1 to TRBJ1-2; D uncertain. From germline, CDR1 is DFQATT and CDR2 SNEGSKA (reference sequence). The CDR3 extends over 14 amino acids. The V end lost 0 bases, the J end lost 8 bases, and 16 bases lay between the germline ends.

This clonotype has just a few counts. J is TRBJ1-1 and V is TRBV4-1, with 10 bases lining up with TRBD1. The CDR3 has 18 amino acids. The V and J ends lost 4 bases and 2 bases, in that order; junction bases with no gene match: 13. Germline CDR1 is MGHRA and CDR2 is YSYEKL. CDR3 nucleotides: TGCGCCAGCAGCCCAATAGGGCGGACAGGGGGGCTTAACACTGAAGCTTTCTTT. Its translation: CASSPIGRTGGLNTEAFF.

This chain links TRBV6-1 with TRBJ1-4, with no clear D. Trimming took 8 bases from V and 5 from J, leaving 15 bases between them. The CDR3 loop spans 14 amino acids. Germline assignment: CDR1 MNHNS and CDR2 SASEGT. The CDR3 is CASSPPNKNEKLFF. The CDR3 coding sequence is TGTGCCAGCTCTCCTCCTAACAAGAATGAAAAACTGTTTTTT.

This clonotype has only a few counts. The rearrangement uses TRBV5-8 and TRBJ1-1, with 8 positions matching TRBD1. V was pared by 0 bases and J by 0 bases, with 1 base of the junction left unmatched. This CDR3 has 15 amino acids. The germline CDR1 and CDR2 sequences are SGHTS and YDEGEE. CDR3 nucleotides: TGTGCCAGCAGCTTGGAGACAGGGGTGAACACTGAAGCTTTCTTT. It encodes CASSLETGVNTEAFF.

The chain couples TRBV28 to TRBJ1-2, with 7 bases lining up with TRBD1. Looked up from germline, CDR1 is MDHEN and CDR2 is SYDVKM. This CDR3 contains 14 residues. V was clipped by 4 bases and J by 5 bases; unmatched bases: 7. The CDR3 here is CASSSTGVGYGYTF. DNA for the CDR3: TGTGCCAGCAGTTCTACAGGGGTTGGGTATGGCTACACCTTC.

This chain links TRBV7-6 with TRBJ2-1; no reliable D call. Per germline, CDR1 SGHVS and CDR2 FNYEAQ. Trimming shortened V by 2 bases and J by 6 bases, and 8 bases separated the two germline ends. The length of the CDR3 is 13 residues. DNA of the CDR3: TGTGCCAGCAGCTTAATTGGCCGCAATGAGCAGTTCTTC. Protein: CASSLIGRNEQFF.

The chain employs TRBV18 and TRBJ1-5; 7 positions match TRBD1. This CDR3 region has 17 residues. Germline V CDR1 and CDR2: KGHSH, LQKENI. J lost 1 base, V lost 1 base, and 7 bases had no gene match. Here the CDR3 DNA reads TGTGCCAGCTCACCACGGGAGGGGGCGACAAGCAATCAGCCCCAGCATTTT. Translated: CASSPREGATSNQPQHF. The whole variable domain, filled in from reference TRBV18 and TRBJ1-5, reads NAGVMQNPRHLVRRRGQEARLRCSPMKGHSHVYWYRQLPEEGLKFMVYLQKENIIDESGMPKERFSAEFPKEGPSILRIQQVVRGDSAAYFCASSPREGATSNQPQHFGDGTRLSIL.

The V call is TRBV6-1, the J call TRBJ2-7; D may correspond to TRBD1 or TRBD2 (6 bases each). CDR1 MNHNS and CDR2 SASEGT come from the germline V gene. The CDR3 is made up of 15 amino acids. Trimming shortened V by 2 bases and J by 3 bases, and 14 bases separated the two germline ends. CDR3 sequence (DNA): TGTGCCAGCAGTGAAAGTGAGGGGGAGGTCTACGAGCAGTACTTC. Its translation: CASSESEGEVYEQYF.

V usage is TRBV19 and J usage is TRBJ1-2; weak D call: TRBD1 (5 bases). The germline CDR1 and CDR2 sequences are LNHDA and SQIVND (reference sequence). V lost 3 bases, J lost 2 bases, and 10 bases lay in between. This CDR3 has 14 residues. CDR3 bases: TGTGCCAGTAGTATCCTTCGACAGAACTATGGCTACACCTTC. Its translation: CASSILRQNYGYTF.

This clonotype came up a few times. The V gene is TRBV15, the J gene TRBJ2-3, with 12 bases lining up with TRBD2. The CDR3 runs to 15 residues. Germline V CDR1 and CDR2: LNHNV, YYDKDF (reference sequence). Trimming took 4 bases from V and 2 from J; bases not matched to a gene: 1. As DNA, the CDR3 is TGTGCCACCAGCACTAGCGGGGGGGCCACAGATACGCAGTATTTT. This sequence encodes CATSTSGGATDTQYF.

The gene calls are TRBV7-9 and TRBJ2-3; D possibly matches TRBD1 or TRBD2 (6 bases each). The CDR3 totals 15 residues. The V end lost 4 bases, the J end lost 1 base, and 12 bases lay between the germline ends. Germline V CDR1 and CDR2: SEHNR, FQNEAQ (reference sequence). In DNA form, the CDR3 reads TGTGCCAGCAGCTCCGAGGGGGGACGCACAGATACGCAGTATTTT. Its protein is CASSSEGGRTDTQYF. Variable domain in full (rest from reference TRBV7-9 and TRBJ2-3): DTGVSQNPRHKITKRGQNVTFRCDPISEHNRLYWYRQTLGQGPEFLTYFQNEAQLEKSRLLSDRFSAERPKGSFSTLEIQRTEQGDSAMYLCASSSEGGRTDTQYFGPGTRLTVL.

The rearrangement links TRBV6-1 to TRBJ1-2; no clear D gene. V lost 2 bases and J 4 bases, leaving 5 bases between the germline ends. The V gene's germline CDR1 is MNHNS and CDR2 SASEGT. This CDR3 has 12 residues. The CDR3 spells CASSEPAYGYTF. The CDR3, as DNA: TGTGCCAGCAGTGAACCCGCCTATGGCTACACCTTC.

The chain recombines TRBV7-8 with TRBJ1-1; 7 bases match TRBD1. The J segment lost 1 base and the V segment lost 5 bases, leaving 4 bases of the junction unmatched. The CDR3 has 14 amino acids. CDR1 SGHVS and CDR2 FQNEAQ come from the germline V gene. CDR3 DNA sequence: TGTGCCAGCAGCGTAACAGGGGAGAACACTGAAGCTTTCTTT. Encoded protein: CASSVTGENTEAFF.

This chain uses TRBV27 with TRBJ2-7; possible D gene TRBD2, 7 bases. Germline-derived CDR1 and CDR2 are MNHEY and SMNVEV (reference sequence). V was pared by 11 bases and J by 2 bases, with 19 bases between. This CDR3 comprises 14 residues. The CDR3 coding sequence is TGTGCCGGGGGGGGCTACATCCTGACCTACGAGCAGTACTTC. It is translated as CAGGGYILTYEQYF.

V is TRBV27 and J is TRBJ2-4; the D call may be TRBD1 or TRBD2 (5 bases each). CDR3 size: 14 residues. Trimming left V 3 bases short and J 2 bases short, with 8 bases between. Germline lookup yields CDR1 MNHEY and CDR2 SMNVEV (reference sequence). The CDR3 is CASSFGGTKNIQYF. The CDR3, as DNA: TGTGCCAGCAGTTTTGGGGGAACCAAAAACATTCAGTACTTC.

This clonotype was observed a single time. V usage is TRBV11-2 and J usage is TRBJ1-1; 8 bases align to TRBD1. J was trimmed by 7 bases and V by 4 bases; bases with no gene match: 5. The CDR3 is made up of 13 amino acids. Germline CDR1 SGHAT, CDR2 FQNNGV. This CDR3 is CASSWRQGNEAFF. The DNA for the CDR3 is TGTGCCAGCAGCTGGAGACAGGGGAATGAAGCTTTCTTT.

The chain carries TRBV30 and TRBJ2-3; the match to TRBD2 covers 14 bases. In germline, CDR1 is GTSNPN, CDR2 SVGIG (reference sequence). Trimming removed 6 bases from V and 4 bases from J; junction bases left unmatched: 9. This CDR3 region has 16 residues. The CDR3 region has the DNA TGTGCCTGCCATGGACTAGCGGGGGGTGGAGCAGATACGCAGTATTTT. Its translation is CACHGLAGGGADTQYF.

This clonotype was counted only a few times. The chain is built from TRBV28 and TRBJ1-2; D not resolved. V was shortened by 4 bases and J by 7 bases, with 10 bases between the two germline ends. The CDR3 spans 12 residues. The V gene's germline CDR1 is MDHEN and CDR2 SYDVKM. In DNA form, the CDR3 reads TGTGCCAGCAGTTATGGGGTGTCTGGCTACACCTTC. Translating gives CASSYGVSGYTF.

This clonotype has only a few counts. This sequence joins TRBV6-2 or TRBV6-3 and TRBJ1-1; D may be TRBD1 (6 bases). CDR3 length: 13 amino acids. V shed 2 bases and J shed 8 bases, with 12 bases lying between them. Per the germline V gene, CDR1 is MNHEY and CDR2 is SVGEGT. The chain's CDR3 is CASSYRSTGEAFF. Written as DNA, the CDR3 is TGTGCCAGCAGTTACCGGTCTACAGGGGAAGCTTTCTTT.